The 9 T cell receptor beta chains below all came from one sample that was sequenced in a study of cytomegalovirus exposure and HLA in healthy donors (dated by TCRdb to between 2016 and 2019). The method behind the library was the immunoSEQ multiplex PCR assay. As stored in TCRdb, this immuneACCESS dataset retains in-frame rearrangements with V and J assigned. A fraction of the clones does not appear; measured against another copy, unresolved V genes explain less than half of the discrepancy, and the remainder lacks a known reason. This sample is represented by some 330,000 clones; roughly 90% of them were singletons. The ten largest clonotypes hold approximately 0.84% of the sample. Source material: PBMCs. Source of these receptors: a woman under 30 in good health and CMV-seronegative.

The chain employs TRBV28 and TRBJ2-1; 7 positions agree with TRBD2. The length of the CDR3 is 13 residues. Trimming took 8 bases from V and 0 from J; bases not matched to a gene: 1. CDR1 and CDR2 from the germline V gene are MDHEN and SYDVKM. Here the CDR3 reads CASGRASYNEQFF. Here the CDR3 DNA reads TGTGCCAGCGGGAGGGCCTCCTACAATGAGCAGTTCTTC.

CDR3 DNA: TGTGCCACCAGCAGAGACAGGCAGACGAACACTGAAGCTTTCTTT. Its translation is CATSRDRQTNTEAFF. V usage is TRBV15 and J usage is TRBJ1-1; no reliable D call. V was shortened by 0 bases and J by 1 base, with 9 bases between the two germline ends. CDR1 LNHNV and CDR2 YYDKDF come from the germline V gene (reference sequence). The CDR3 length is 15 residues.

This clone appeared a single time. The chain is built from TRBV19 and TRBJ2-7; 9 nucleotides line up with TRBD2. Trimming removed 5 bases from V and 2 bases from J; junction bases left unmatched: 7. This CDR3 region has 15 residues. CDR1 LNHDA and CDR2 SQIVND come from the germline V gene (reference sequence). The chain's CDR3 is CASSARLAVTYEQYF. The CDR3 region has the DNA TGTGCCAGTAGTGCTAGACTAGCGGTAACCTACGAGCAGTACTTC.

The chain links TRBV5-1 to TRBJ1-1; a possible D gene is TRBD1 (5 bases). In germline, CDR1 is SGHRS, CDR2 YFSETQ. There are 13 residues in the CDR3. Trimming cost V 3 bases and J 6 bases, with 12 bases left between them. The CDR3 DNA is TGCGCCAGCAGCTCGACACAGGACCCTGAAGCTTTCTTT. Translated, it gives CASSSTQDPEAFF.

The rearrangement links TRBV6-6 to TRBJ2-2; 9 nucleotides align to TRBD1. CDR1 is MNHNY, CDR2 SVGAGI, per germline (reference sequence). Losses at the gene ends were 8 bases for V and 7 bases for J; bases not matched to a gene: 5. CDR3 length: 13 amino acids. The CDR3 coding sequence is TGTGCCAGCCGGACAGGGGCTGGCGGGGAGCTGTTTTTT. Translation: CASRTGAGGELFF.

The rearrangement uses TRBV7-8 and TRBJ2-1; D is possibly TRBD2 (5 bases). CDR1 and CDR2 from the germline V gene are SGHVS and FQNEAQ. Trimming left V 1 base short and J 6 bases short, with 7 bases between. The CDR3 extends over 13 amino acids. Written as DNA, the CDR3 is TGTGCCAGCAGCTTAGAGCGGAGCAATGAGCAGTTCTTC. Its translation: CASSLERSNEQFF. The complete variable domain, with remaining parts taken from reference TRBV7-8 and TRBJ2-1, reads GAGVSQSPRYKVAKRGQDVALRCDPISGHVSLFWYQQALGQGPEFLTYFQNEAQLDKSGLPSDRFFAERPEGSVSTLKIQRTQQEDSAVYLCASSLERSNEQFFGPGTRLTVL.

V usage is TRBV2 and J usage is TRBJ1-5; the match to TRBD1 covers 8 bases. After removal of 6 bases from V and 6 bases from J, the junction contained 4 bases not matched to a gene. The germline V gene has CDR1 SNHLY and CDR2 FYNNEI. The CDR3 has 13 residues. The DNA for the CDR3 is TGTGCCAGCAGCGGGACAGGTGGTCAGCCCCAGCATTTT. Its protein is CASSGTGGQPQHF.

J is TRBJ2-7 and V is TRBV2, with 7 bases fitting TRBD1. CDR3 length: 17 residues. Germline V gives CDR1 SNHLY, CDR2 FYNNEI. With V trimmed by 10 bases and J by 5 bases, 23 bases remained unmatched. CDR3 sequence reads: CATRGSGQFPAFDEQYF. The CDR3 coding sequence is TGTGCCACCAGGGGGTCGGGACAGTTCCCAGCTTTTGACGAGCAGTACTTC.

The chain joins TRBV7-9 to TRBJ2-1; 8 positions agree with TRBD1. This CDR3 spans 15 amino acids. V lost 1 base to trimming and J lost 2 bases; unmatched junction nucleotides: 1. Germline CDR1 and CDR2: SEHNR and FQNEAQ (reference sequence). The DNA of the CDR3 is TGTGCCAGCAGCTTAGGACAGGGGCCCTACAATGAGCAGTTCTTC. As protein: CASSLGQGPYNEQFF.